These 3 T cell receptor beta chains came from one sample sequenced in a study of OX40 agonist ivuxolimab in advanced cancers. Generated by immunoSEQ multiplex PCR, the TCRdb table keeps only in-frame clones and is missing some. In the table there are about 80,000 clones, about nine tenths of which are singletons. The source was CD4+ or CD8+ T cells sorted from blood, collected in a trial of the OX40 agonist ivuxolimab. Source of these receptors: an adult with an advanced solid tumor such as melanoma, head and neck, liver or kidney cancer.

The CDR3 DNA is TGTGCCAGTAGTATAGAAGTCAGGGTGACTGAAGCTTTCTTT. As protein: CASSIEVRVTEAFF. The chain combines TRBV19 with TRBJ1-1; D possibly corresponds to TRBD1 (5 bases). Germline CDR1 is LNHDA and CDR2 is SQIVND (reference sequence). V lost 0 bases and J lost 5, with 10 bases in between. The CDR3 runs to 14 residues.

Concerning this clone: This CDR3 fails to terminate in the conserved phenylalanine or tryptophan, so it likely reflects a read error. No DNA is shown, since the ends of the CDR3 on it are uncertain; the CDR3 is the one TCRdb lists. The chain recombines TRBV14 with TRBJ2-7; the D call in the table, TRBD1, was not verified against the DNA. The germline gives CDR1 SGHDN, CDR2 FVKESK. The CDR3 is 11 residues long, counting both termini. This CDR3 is CASSHFLQGRL.

The CDR3 nucleotides read TGTGCCAGCACGTCGGGATGGACAGTTTATTTT. Its protein product is CASTSGWTVYF. This chain joins TRBV6-6 and TRBJ1-3; tentative D call: TRBD1 (6 bases). This CDR3 contains 11 residues. V dropped 7 bases and J dropped 16 bases, with 17 bases sitting between them. CDR1 and CDR2 (germline): MNHNY, SVGAGI (reference sequence).